What follows is one TCR beta chain and its context. The data are from a study of blood T cell repertoires in COVID-19. The assay was immunoSEQ multiplex PCR, and TCRdb's table has in-frame clones only and misses some. The sample yields almost 50,000 clones, roughly 84% seen once. The germline gives CDR1 KGHSH, CDR2 LQKENI. The CDR3 length is 16 residues. V was trimmed by 5 bases and J by 7 bases, leaving 20 bases between them. The sequence was collected from a man in his fifties with acute or convalescent COVID-19. The source material was peripheral blood. The chain is built from TRBV18 and TRBJ1-4, with D uncertain. The CDR3 sequence: CASSERRGPDTEKLFF. The CDR3 DNA follows: TGTGCCAGCTCAGAAAGGCGAGGTCCCGATACTGAAAAACTGTTTTTT.